This TCR beta chain is drawn from a study of spatial heterogeneity in lung cancer. General observations from the study: Resection saw ubiquitous expanded tumor TCRs appear in blood more than follow-up did.

The library protocol tagged each TCR cDNA with a unique molecular identifier. A single record per CDR3 protein comes from TCRdb applying MiXCR to the 5' RACE reads. The data contain more than 85,000 distinct CDR3 sequences, roughly 10% of them singletons. As for this clonotype: Its antigen remains unknown.

V was cut by 3 bases and J by 6 bases, with 11 bases left in between. The CDR3 loop spans 14 amino acids. Germline V gene data show CDR1 as SGHAT and CDR2 as FQDESV (reference sequence). Regarding time point: sample taken at primary tumor resection. Whole RNA from tumor, nontumor lung or frozen PBMC was sequenced unsorted. The V gene is TRBV11-1, the J gene TRBJ2-2; D is possibly TRBD2 (6 bases). The source material was PBMCs, sampled at surgery. This sequence originates from a male donor with early-stage non-small cell lung cancer. In nucleotides, the CDR3 is TGTGCCAGCAGCTTGACGAGGGAGGCCGGGGAGCTGTTTTTT. Amino acid sequence: CASSLTREAGELFF.